This T cell receptor (beta chain) was documented in a study of shared clonotypes between healthy human individuals. General study points: Measured sharing among donors was expected to vary with sequencing depth.

In regard to this clone: The antigen is not known.

The donors, all of them Caucasian adults, lived in Nashville, Tennessee. Splitting of CD4+ cells produced CD45RA+ naive and CD45RA-negative memory subsets. Germline V gene data show CDR1 as ENHRY and CDR2 as SYGVKD. The germline V and J ends were trimmed by 7 bases and 3 bases, with 10 bases remaining between them. This CDR3 contains 13 residues. This table comes from immunoSEQ multiplex PCR, and its TCRdb copy is limited to in-frame clones, with some not included. The data contain over a million clones, 98% of them singletons. This chain joins TRBV10-3 and TRBJ1-5; D not certain. The sequence came from a man aged 25 to 45 in good health. Sequencing was done on a sample of naive CD4+ T cells sorted from blood. Subset denoted: CD45RA+ positively selected. The CDR3: CAIKADLNQPQHF. CDR3 nucleotides: TGTGCCATCAAGGCAGACCTCAATCAGCCCCAGCATTTT.